The rows below give T cell receptor beta chains drawn from one sample of a study of cytomegalovirus exposure and HLA in healthy donors. Some clones are missing from TCRdb's copy, which holds only in-frame ones; the method was immunoSEQ multiplex PCR. Of 110,000 or so clones listed, 83% are singletons. Sequenced material: PBMCs. Every receptor here comes from a young man in good health and CMV-seronegative. CDR3s include the opening cysteine and the closing phenylalanine or tryptophan. The D gene is left open where the match is weak.

j_call d_call v_call cdr3_aa
TRBJ1-4 TRBD1 TRBV10-2 CASSTGGYDEKLFF
TRBJ1-1 NA TRBV6-6 CASVRGTEAFF
TRBJ2-2 TRBD2 TRBV9 CASRQAGEGTGELFF
TRBJ2-7 NA TRBV2 CASRGGRGDYEQYF
TRBJ2-3 TRBD1 TRBV7-8 CASSLVGQGVDTQYF
TRBJ2-7 NA TRBV5-6 CASSLDSLGFREGPYEQYF
TRBJ2-1 TRBD2 TRBV25-1 CAARGGAVDEQFF
TRBJ2-3 TRBD2 TRBV7-3 CASSRGLAGGDTQYF
TRBJ2-5 NA TRBV7-9 CASSLAPGEVETQYF
TRBJ1-1 NA TRBV30 CAWRSGRSMNTEAFF